The present T cell receptor beta chain was sequenced within a study of naive and memory T cell subsets. Both TRBC1 and TRBC2 were covered by a beta constant-region primer of two equimolar oligonucleotides. TCRdb processed the UMI-ligation and nested PCR reads anew with MiXCR; each CDR3 protein has one entry. The sample lists 120,000 to 150,000 distinct CDR3 sequences, more than 15% seen once, with about 0.13% in the top ten. CDR1 is SGHRS and CDR2 is YFSETQ in the germline V gene. This CDR3 comprises 17 residues. Trimming at V came to 4 bases and at J to 3 bases, leaving 16 bases not matched to a gene. CMV status came from CD4+ IFNgamma after overnight CMV lysate stimulation. This clonotype was observed a few times. Its antigen remains unidentified. Findings of the study overall: TCR abundance followed a power law differing between naive and memory subsets. Over 95% of naive TCR sequences appeared only once after error correction, unlike memory subsets.

This chain links TRBV5-1 with TRBJ2-7, with TRBD1 identical over 7 bases. The receptor comes from a human donor in good health. Specimen: naive CD4+ T cells from blood. CDR3 in DNA: TGCGCCAGCAGCCAACGGGACAGCATTCCCACAAACTACGAGCAGTACTTC. Encoded protein: CASSQRDSIPTNYEQYF. Drawing the rest from reference TRBV5-1 and TRBJ2-7, the complete variable domain is KAGVTQTPRYLIKTRGQQVTLSCSPISGHRSVSWYQQTPGQGLQFLFEYFSETQRNKGNFPGRFSGRQFSNSRSEMNVSTLELGDSALYLCASSQRDSIPTNYEQYFGPGTRLTVT.